Below are 32 T cell receptor beta chains sequenced from a single sample in a study of blood T cell repertoires in COVID-19. Libraries were prepared by immunoSEQ multiplex PCR; TCRdb keeps only in-frame clonotypes and omits some of them. The table has approximately 100,000 clones, 75% to 90% seen once. Sequencing was carried out using peripheral blood. These receptors came from a woman of 80 years or more with acute or convalescent COVID-19.

The chain joins TRBV13 to TRBJ2-5; 7 nucleotides agree with TRBD1. The CDR3 covers 15 residues. The J segment lost 5 bases and the V segment lost 0 bases, leaving 6 bases of the junction unmatched. Germline V gene lookup returns CDR1 PRHDT and CDR2 FYEKMQ (reference sequence). In DNA, the CDR3 is TGTGCCAGCAGCTTAGGGACAGGGCCGGGGGAGACCCAGTACTTC. This encodes CASSLGTGPGETQYF.

This clone was picked up one time. The chain couples TRBV4-3 to TRBJ1-3, with 7 bases aligning to TRBD1. Germline CDR1 LGHNA, CDR2 YSLEER. J lost 3 bases, V lost 0 bases, and 5 bases had no gene match. The CDR3 consists of 16 residues. In DNA form, the CDR3 reads TGCGCCAGCAGCCAAGAAGAGACAGGGTATGGAAACACCATATATTTT. Translated: CASSQEETGYGNTIYF.

The V gene is TRBV7-8, the J gene TRBJ1-2, with D tentatively TRBD1 (5 bases). Germline V lookup: CDR1 SGHVS, CDR2 FQNEAQ. CDR3 size: 16 residues. Deletions cut 1 base from V and 4 bases from J, with 16 bases between. Here the CDR3 DNA reads TGTGCCAGCAGCTTAGGTACTCAGACAGCCCTCTATGGCTACACCTTC. Protein product: CASSLGTQTALYGYTF.

The rearrangement links TRBV25-1 to TRBJ1-2; 9 bases fit TRBD1. V dropped 5 bases and J dropped 7; count of bases not matched to a gene: 8. The CDR3 runs 14 residues. Germline V CDR1 and CDR2: MGHDK, SYGVNS. This CDR3 reads CASSNGTGRGGYTF. CDR3 DNA: TGTGCCAGCAGTAACGGGACAGGGCGGGGTGGCTACACCTTC.

V usage is TRBV12-5 and J usage is TRBJ1-5, with TRBD1 as a possible D gene (5 bases). Germline CDR1 is LGHNT and CDR2 is FRNRAP. V gave up 2 bases and J gave up 0 bases, with 8 bases separating them. The CDR3 sequence is 15 residues long. CDR3 in amino acids: CASGLTGSSNQPQHF. The CDR3 nucleotides read TGTGCTAGTGGTTTGACAGGCTCTAGCAATCAGCCCCAGCATTTT.

The chain uses TRBV5-1 and TRBJ2-7, with 10 positions matching TRBD1. This CDR3 comprises 16 residues. V dropped 4 bases and J dropped 3; count of bases not matched to a gene: 10. Per germline, CDR1 SGHRS and CDR2 YFSETQ. In DNA form, the CDR3 reads TGCGCCAGCAGCAGGACAGGGGGGAGTTTGAGCTACGAGCAGTACTTC. It codes for CASSRTGGSLSYEQYF.

The chain combines TRBV7-6 with TRBJ2-7; 9 positions agree with TRBD1. Germline V gives CDR1 SGHVS, CDR2 FNYEAQ. This CDR3 comprises 15 residues. J gave up 2 bases and V 3 bases, and 5 bases lay outside the gene matches. CDR3 sequence reads: CASSLGTGKAYEQYF. As DNA, the CDR3 is TGTGCCAGCAGCTTGGGGACAGGGAAGGCCTACGAGCAGTACTTC.

J is TRBJ1-6 and V is TRBV9, with 7 positions matching TRBD1. J was trimmed by 10 bases and V by 5 bases; bases with no gene match: 6. Germline V gene lookup returns CDR1 SGDLS and CDR2 YYNGEE. The CDR3 sequence is 13 residues long. The CDR3 coding sequence is TGTGCCAGCAGATCGACAGGGTCCTCACCCCTCCACTTT. It translates to CASRSTGSSPLHF.

The V call is TRBV28, the J call TRBJ1-5; tentatively, D is TRBD1 (5 bases). Germline V gene sequence: CDR1 MDHEN, CDR2 SYDVKM. The CDR3 contains 13 residues. Between the trimmed V and J ends, which lost 8 bases and 2 bases, there was a span of 10 bases. CDR3: CASGPTGNQPQHF. In DNA, the CDR3 is TGTGCCAGCGGCCCGACAGGCAATCAGCCCCAGCATTTT.

This chain uses TRBV5-1 with TRBJ1-5, with 7 bases identical to TRBD1. V gave up 4 bases and J gave up 0 bases; unmatched junction bases: 4. Germline V lookup: CDR1 SGHRS, CDR2 YFSETQ. This CDR3 is built from 15 residues. The CDR3 is CASSPGTDSNQPQHF. The DNA of the CDR3 is TGCGCCAGCAGCCCCGGGACAGATAGCAATCAGCCCCAGCATTTT. The complete variable domain, with remaining parts taken from reference TRBV5-1 and TRBJ1-5, reads KAGVTQTPRYLIKTRGQQVTLSCSPISGHRSVSWYQQTPGQGLQFLFEYFSETQRNKGNFPGRFSGRQFSNSRSEMNVSTLELGDSALYLCASSPGTDSNQPQHFGDGTRLSIL.

This chain links TRBV12-5 with TRBJ2-1; maybe TRBD2 (6 bases). CDR1 is LGHNT and CDR2 is FRNRAP in the germline V gene. The CDR3 covers 16 residues. V lost 5 bases, J lost 6 bases, and 20 bases lay in between. The CDR3 here is CASGPPGTGRFNEQFF. As DNA, the CDR3 is TGTGCTAGTGGTCCGCCGGGGACTGGGAGATTCAATGAGCAGTTCTTC.

The chain joins TRBV5-1 to TRBJ2-2, with a tentative D call TRBD1 (5 bases). The CDR3 is 16 amino acids. V was trimmed by 4 bases and J by 1 base, leaving 14 bases between them. The germline CDR1 and CDR2 sequences are SGHRS and YFSETQ. This CDR3 reads CASSPFAGQNTGELFF. As DNA, the CDR3 is TGCGCCAGCAGCCCCTTCGCAGGACAGAACACCGGGGAGCTGTTTTTT.

This rearrangement joins TRBV9 to TRBJ2-5, with 9 nucleotides matching TRBD1. Trimming took 0 bases from V and 5 from J; bases not matched to a gene: 5. This CDR3 spans 15 amino acids. Germline CDR1 SGDLS, CDR2 YYNGEE. CDR3 sequence (DNA): TGTGCCAGCAGCGTAGGGGGACAGGGCTTCGAGACCCAGTACTTC. Encoded protein: CASSVGGQGFETQYF.

The chain recombines TRBV30 with TRBJ2-1; 10 bases line up with TRBD1. This CDR3 is 15 amino acids long. J lost 6 bases, V lost 4 bases, and 9 bases had no gene match. CDR1 and CDR2 from the germline V gene are GTSNPN and SVGIG (reference sequence). The CDR3 sequence: CAWTSRDRGTNEQFF. Here the CDR3 DNA reads TGTGCCTGGACTTCAAGGGACAGGGGAACCAATGAGCAGTTCTTC.

The J gene is TRBJ1-5, the V gene TRBV6-6, with TRBD1 identical over 9 bases. Germline V gene sequence: CDR1 MNHNY, CDR2 SVGAGI (reference sequence). V was pared by 7 bases and J by 4 bases, with 5 bases of the junction left unmatched. CDR3 length equals 14 residues. Written as DNA, the CDR3 is TGTGCCAGCAACGACAGGGGGAGAAATCAGCCCCAGCATTTT. It yields the protein CASNDRGRNQPQHF.

This rearrangement joins TRBV10-2 to TRBJ2-1; 13 nucleotides match TRBD2. J lost 6 bases, V lost 8 bases, and 10 bases had no gene match. Germline CDR1 and CDR2: WSHSY and SAAADI. The CDR3 is 16 amino acids. For the CDR3, the DNA is TGCGCCAGCTCAAGACTAGCGGGGGGTCCTGGCAATGAGCAGTTCTTC. This codes for CASSRLAGGPGNEQFF.

The chain uses TRBV5-1 and TRBJ1-4, with 7 bases aligning to TRBD1. After removal of 4 bases from V and 11 bases from J, the junction contained 8 bases not matched to a gene. Germline values: CDR1 SGHRS, CDR2 YFSETQ. This CDR3 spans 13 amino acids. The CDR3 is CASSQTTGEKLFF. DNA for the CDR3: TGCGCCAGCAGCCAGACTACAGGGGAGAAACTGTTTTTT.

The rearrangement links TRBV6-5 to TRBJ2-5; D might be TRBD1 (6 bases). The CDR3 spans 16 residues. Trimming cost V 2 bases and J 0 bases, with 13 bases left between them. The germline CDR1 and CDR2 sequences are MNHEY and SVGAGI. The chain's CDR3 is CASSYRVGGYQETQYF. CDR3 DNA: TGTGCCAGCAGTTACCGGGTAGGGGGTTACCAAGAGACCCAGTACTTC.

The rearrangement links TRBV3-1 (or the pseudogene TRBV3-2) to TRBJ2-5, with D maybe TRBD2 (5 bases). The germline V and J ends were trimmed by 1 base and 4 bases, with 16 bases remaining between them. Germline V gives CDR1 LGHDT, CDR2 YNNKEL (reference sequence). The CDR3 runs 16 residues. CDR3 coding DNA: TGTGCCAGCAGCCAAGGTACTCGACGGGGTGGAGAGACCCAGTACTTC. As protein: CASSQGTRRGGETQYF.

The rearrangement links TRBV18 to TRBJ2-5; TRBD2 aligns across 9 bases. With 5 bases clipped from V and 1 base from J, the junction kept 5 bases outside the gene matches. The germline CDR1 and CDR2 sequences are KGHSH and LQKENI. This CDR3 spans 15 amino acids. The CDR3 reads CASSSLAGTQETQYF. CDR3 in DNA: TGTGCCAGCTCATCCCTAGCGGGGACCCAAGAGACCCAGTACTTC.

The chain employs TRBV2 and TRBJ1-1; no clear D gene. V was pared by 4 bases and J by 1 base, with 10 bases between. CDR3 length: 14 residues. Germline loops: CDR1 SNHLY, CDR2 FYNNEI. The CDR3 region has the DNA TGTGCCAGCAGTGTAACAGTTCAGAACACTGAAGCTTTCTTT. It is translated as CASSVTVQNTEAFF.

The chain is built from TRBV7-8 and TRBJ2-7; 7 bases line up with TRBD1. V was clipped by 5 bases and J by 5 bases; unmatched bases: 18. Germline values: CDR1 SGHVS, CDR2 FQNEAQ. The CDR3 spans 17 residues. CDR3 loop: CASSKYGLGRRGHEQYF. CDR3 in DNA: TGTGCCAGCAGCAAATATGGACTGGGCCGAAGGGGGCACGAGCAGTACTTC.

This chain uses TRBV10-3 with TRBJ2-2; 7 nucleotides agree with TRBD1. The CDR3 runs to 16 residues. Trimming removed 6 bases from V and 1 base from J; junction bases left unmatched: 8. CDR1 is ENHRY and CDR2 is SYGVKD in the germline V gene. CDR3 sequence reads: CAIREPGQRNTGELFF. As DNA, the CDR3 is TGTGCCATCAGGGAACCGGGACAGAGGAACACCGGGGAGCTGTTTTTT.

The sample holds one count of this clone. The chain carries TRBV7-6 and TRBJ1-6; D is perhaps TRBD1 (6 bases). CDR3 length: 16 amino acids. Per germline, CDR1 SGHVS and CDR2 FNYEAQ. V was pared by 1 base and J by 5 bases, with 12 bases between. DNA of the CDR3: TGTGCCAGCAGCTTAGTTATCCGGGACAATAATTCACCCCTCCACTTT. Translated: CASSLVIRDNNSPLHF. The variable domain in full, completed from reference TRBV7-6 and TRBJ1-6, reads GAGVSQSPRYKVTKRGQDVALRCDPISGHVSLYWYRQALGQGPEFLTYFNYEAQQDKSGLPNDRFSAERPEGSISTLTIQRTEQRDSAMYRCASSLVIRDNNSPLHFGNGTRLTVT.

The CDR3 DNA follows: TGTGCCAGCAGCTTTCGACCAAGGGGGACTGAAGCTTTCTTT. Protein sequence: CASSFRPRGTEAFF. This chain connects TRBV13 to TRBJ1-1; tentative D call: TRBD1 (6 bases). This CDR3 contains 14 residues. CDR1 and CDR2 (germline): PRHDT, FYEKMQ (reference sequence). V lost 3 bases, J lost 5 bases, and 13 bases lay in between.

This chain connects TRBV9 to TRBJ1-2; D perhaps matches TRBD1 (6 bases). The CDR3 contains 16 residues. The germline V gene encodes CDR1 SGDLS and CDR2 YYNGEE. With 0 bases removed from V and 5 bases from J, the gap between germline ends came to 17 bases. The CDR3 is CASSVDGQPLPYGYTF. The CDR3 DNA is TGTGCCAGCAGCGTAGACGGACAGCCCCTTCCTTATGGCTACACCTTC.

The rearrangement joins TRBV30 to TRBJ1-2, with D hard to call. The germline V gene has CDR1 GTSNPN and CDR2 SVGIG (reference sequence). The CDR3 length is 13 residues. V shed 0 bases and J shed 4 bases, with 9 bases lying between them. The DNA for the CDR3 is TGTGCCTGGAGTGTAGCCGCCTCCTATGGCTACACCTTC. This translates into CAWSVAASYGYTF.

This chain joins TRBV11-2 and TRBJ1-5, with D possibly TRBD1 on 6 matching bases. This CDR3 spans 14 amino acids. V shed 4 bases and J shed 1 base, with 8 bases lying between them. CDR1 and CDR2 (germline): SGHAT, FQNNGV. This CDR3 reads CASSYGQSNQPQHF. In DNA, the CDR3 is TGTGCCAGCAGCTACGGACAGAGCAATCAGCCCCAGCATTTT. Using reference TRBV11-2 and TRBJ1-5 for the parts outside the CDR3, the full variable domain is EAGVAQSPRYKIIEKRQSVAFWCNPISGHATLYWYQQILGQGPKLLIQFQNNGVVDDSQLPKDRFSAERLKGVDSTLKIQPAKLEDSAVYLCASSYGQSNQPQHFGDGTRLSIL.

DNA for the CDR3: TGTGCCAGCAGCTTTTCGGTCGGTGAGACCCAGTACTTC. Its translation is CASSFSVGETQYF. V and J are TRBV7-2 and TRBJ2-5; the D is unclear. V lost 3 bases and J lost 5, with 10 bases in between. Per germline, CDR1 SGHTA and CDR2 FQGNSA. The CDR3 length is 13 residues.

This chain links TRBV2 with TRBJ2-1, with 10 bases matching TRBD2. V trimming: 5 bases; J trimming: 7 bases; junction bases outside the gene matches: 8. Germline V CDR1 and CDR2: SNHLY, FYNNEI. This CDR3 has 15 amino acids. This CDR3 is CASSKGALAGNEQFF. The CDR3 DNA follows: TGTGCCAGCAGTAAAGGTGCACTAGCGGGGAATGAGCAGTTCTTC. The variable domain in full, with the rest retrieved from reference TRBV2 and TRBJ2-1, is EPEVTQTPSHQVTQMGQEVILRCVPISNHLYFYWYRQILGQKVEFLVSFYNNEISEKSEIFDDQFSVERPDGSNFTLKIRSTKLEDSAMYFCASSKGALAGNEQFFGPGTRLTVL.

This rearrangement joins TRBV7-8 to TRBJ2-7, with D maybe TRBD1 (6 bases). Deletions cut 0 bases from V and 4 bases from J, with 10 bases between. The CDR3 contains 14 residues. CDR1 and CDR2 (germline): SGHVS, FQNEAQ. CDR3 residues: CASSLAVQGYEQYF. The CDR3 DNA reads TGTGCCAGCAGCTTAGCTGTACAGGGATACGAGCAGTACTTC.

V and J are TRBV27 and TRBJ1-1, with D unresolved. V lost 6 bases to trimming and J lost 5 bases, with 13 bases between them. The CDR3 spans 13 residues. The V gene's germline CDR1 is MNHEY and CDR2 SMNVEV (reference sequence). CDR3 bases: TGTGCCAGCAGACTACAGCCGGGGACTGAAGCTTTCTTT. Translating gives CASRLQPGTEAFF.